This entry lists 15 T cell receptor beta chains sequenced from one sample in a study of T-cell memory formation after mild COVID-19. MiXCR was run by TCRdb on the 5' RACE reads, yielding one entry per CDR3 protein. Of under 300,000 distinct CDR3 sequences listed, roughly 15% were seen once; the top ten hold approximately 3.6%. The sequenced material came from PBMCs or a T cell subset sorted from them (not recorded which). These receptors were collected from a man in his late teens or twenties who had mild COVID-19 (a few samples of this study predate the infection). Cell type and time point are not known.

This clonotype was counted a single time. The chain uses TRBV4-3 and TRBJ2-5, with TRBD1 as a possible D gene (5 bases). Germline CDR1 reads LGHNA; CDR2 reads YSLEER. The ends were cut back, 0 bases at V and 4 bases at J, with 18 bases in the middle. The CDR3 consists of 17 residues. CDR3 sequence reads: CASSQDRAVLLGETQYF. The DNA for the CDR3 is TGCGCCAGCAGCCAAGACAGGGCCGTACTCCTTGGAGAGACCCAGTACTTC.

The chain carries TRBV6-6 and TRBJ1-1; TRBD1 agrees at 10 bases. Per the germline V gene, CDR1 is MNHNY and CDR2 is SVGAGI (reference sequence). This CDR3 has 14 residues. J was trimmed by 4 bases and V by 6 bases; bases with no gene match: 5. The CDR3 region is CASRPGQGLTEAFF. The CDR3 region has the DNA TGTGCCAGCAGACCGGGACAGGGGCTCACTGAAGCTTTCTTT.

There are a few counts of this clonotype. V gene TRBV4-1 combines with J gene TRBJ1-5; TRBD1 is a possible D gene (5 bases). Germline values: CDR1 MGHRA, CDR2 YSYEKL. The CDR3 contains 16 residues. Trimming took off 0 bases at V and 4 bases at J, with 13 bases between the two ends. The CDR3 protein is CASSQDTRAGNQPQHF. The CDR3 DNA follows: TGCGCCAGCAGCCAAGATACGAGGGCAGGGAATCAGCCCCAGCATTTT.

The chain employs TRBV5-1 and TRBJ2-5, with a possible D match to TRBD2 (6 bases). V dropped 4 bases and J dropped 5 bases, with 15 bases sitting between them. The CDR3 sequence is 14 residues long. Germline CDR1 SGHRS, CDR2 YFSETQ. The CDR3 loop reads CASSAGTSHETQYF. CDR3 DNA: TGCGCCAGCAGCGCGGGGACCTCCCACGAGACCCAGTACTTC.

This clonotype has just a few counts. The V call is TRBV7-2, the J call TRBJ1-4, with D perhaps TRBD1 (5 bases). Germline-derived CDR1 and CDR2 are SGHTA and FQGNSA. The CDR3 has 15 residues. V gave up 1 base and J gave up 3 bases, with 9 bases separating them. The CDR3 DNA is TGTGCCAGCAGCTTAGGGGGGTTGCCTAATGAAAAACTGTTTTTT. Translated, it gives CASSLGGLPNEKLFF. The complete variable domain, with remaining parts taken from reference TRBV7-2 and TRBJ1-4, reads GAGVSQSPSNKVTEKGKDVELRCDPISGHTALYWYRQSLGQGLEFLIYFQGNSAPDKSGLPSDRFSAERTGGSVSTLTIQRTQQEDSAVYLCASSLGGLPNEKLFFGSGTQLSVL.

The CDR3 here is CSARGSGRGDSGANVLTF. In DNA, the CDR3 is TGCAGTGCTAGAGGATCAGGGCGGGGCGACTCTGGGGCCAACGTCCTGACTTTC. This chain joins TRBV20-1 and TRBJ2-6, with D possibly being TRBD2 (6 bases). This CDR3 is built from 18 residues. V lost 1 base, J lost 0 bases, and 16 bases lay in between. Germline-derived CDR1 and CDR2 are DFQATT and SNEGSKA (reference sequence).

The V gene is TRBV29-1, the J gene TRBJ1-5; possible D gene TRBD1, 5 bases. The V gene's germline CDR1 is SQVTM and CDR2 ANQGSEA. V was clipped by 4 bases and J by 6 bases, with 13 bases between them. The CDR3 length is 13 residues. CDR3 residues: CSVARDQGQPQHF. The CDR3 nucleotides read TGCAGCGTTGCGAGGGATCAGGGTCAGCCCCAGCATTTT.

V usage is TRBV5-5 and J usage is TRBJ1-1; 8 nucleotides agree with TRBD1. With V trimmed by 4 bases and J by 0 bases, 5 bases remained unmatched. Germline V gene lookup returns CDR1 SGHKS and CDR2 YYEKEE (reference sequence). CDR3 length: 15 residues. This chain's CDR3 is CASSPLGQVNTEAFF. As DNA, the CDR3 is TGTGCCAGCAGCCCCCTGGGACAGGTGAACACTGAAGCTTTCTTT.

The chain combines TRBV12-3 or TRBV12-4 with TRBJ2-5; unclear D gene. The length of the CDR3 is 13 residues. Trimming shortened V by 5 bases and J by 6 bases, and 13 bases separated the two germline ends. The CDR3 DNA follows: TGTGCCAGCAGTCCTGCTGGTAGGCAGACCCAGTACTTC. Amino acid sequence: CASSPAGRQTQYF.

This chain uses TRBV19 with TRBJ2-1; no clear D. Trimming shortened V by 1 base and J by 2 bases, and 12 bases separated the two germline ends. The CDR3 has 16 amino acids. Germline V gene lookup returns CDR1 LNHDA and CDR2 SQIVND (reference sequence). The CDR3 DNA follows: TGTGCCAGTAGTATAGGTCCCGGGTCGGCCTACAATGAGCAGTTCTTC. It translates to CASSIGPGSAYNEQFF.

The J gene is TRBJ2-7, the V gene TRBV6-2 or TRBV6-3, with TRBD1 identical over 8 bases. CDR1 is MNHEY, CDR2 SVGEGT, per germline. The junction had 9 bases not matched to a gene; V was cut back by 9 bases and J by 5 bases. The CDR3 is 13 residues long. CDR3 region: CARPTGARNEQYF. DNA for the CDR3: TGTGCCAGGCCGACAGGGGCGAGGAACGAGCAGTACTTC.

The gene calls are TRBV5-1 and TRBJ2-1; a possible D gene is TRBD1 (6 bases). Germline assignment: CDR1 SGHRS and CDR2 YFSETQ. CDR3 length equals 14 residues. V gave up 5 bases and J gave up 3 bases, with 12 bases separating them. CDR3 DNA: TGCGCCAGCAGACCCGGGACAAGCTACAATGAGCAGTTCTTC. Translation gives CASRPGTSYNEQFF.

The DNA of the CDR3 is TGTGCCAGCAGCTTATCAGGGGCCCGTTCGCCCCAGCATTTT. It translates to CASSLSGARSPQHF. The chain carries TRBV7-2 and TRBJ1-5; TRBD1 might be the D (6 bases). The CDR3 contains 14 residues. Per germline, CDR1 SGHTA and CDR2 FQGNSA. V was cut by 2 bases and J by 9 bases, with 14 bases left in between.

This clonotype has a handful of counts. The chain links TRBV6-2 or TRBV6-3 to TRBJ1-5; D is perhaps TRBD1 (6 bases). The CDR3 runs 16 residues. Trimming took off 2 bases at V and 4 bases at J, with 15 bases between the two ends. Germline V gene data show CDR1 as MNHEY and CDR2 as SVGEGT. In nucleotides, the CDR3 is TGTGCCAGCAGTTACATTGGGACACGTCAGAATCAGCCCCAGCATTTT. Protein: CASSYIGTRQNQPQHF.

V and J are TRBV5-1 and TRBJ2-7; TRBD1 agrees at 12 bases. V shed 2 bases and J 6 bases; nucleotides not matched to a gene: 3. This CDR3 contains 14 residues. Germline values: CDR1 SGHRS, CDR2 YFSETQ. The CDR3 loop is CASSFGTGGVEQYV. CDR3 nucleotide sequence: TGCGCCAGCAGCTTCGGGACAGGGGGCGTCGAGCAGTACGTC.